This T cell receptor (beta chain) was sequenced in a study of shared clonotypes between healthy human individuals (dated by TCRdb to 2020 to 2021). At the level of the whole study: A couple of women and a few men aged 18 to 49 years were included in the cohort. For each donor, three plates each were used for CD4 naive and CD4 memory, two plates were used for CD8 naive, and one plate was used for CD8 memory. To estimate repertoire size and how much clonotypes are shared between individuals, the study performed deep sequencing of blood TCR repertoires from roughly five healthy adults. Each donor's leukapheresis produced roughly between about 0.9 and 9.5 billion PBMCs. Libraries were prepared and TCR repertoires were sequenced by different laboratories using diverse techniques, in order to increase sequencing depth and limit assay-specific biases.

On this clone: Its recognized antigen is unknown. Base qualities were left out, and no much larger clone turns up one base away.

The investigation overall reported the following: Rarefaction of sorted-subset datasets indicated incomplete sequencing despite the large sequencing depth. Across a handful of donors, approximately 5% of naive CD4, approximately 3.6% of naive CD8, under 2.5% of memory CD4, and roughly 0.41% of memory CD8 clonotypes were shared. Higher generation probabilities were observed for clonotypes shared by all four sorted-subset donors than for non-shared clonotypes. The small number of donors limited the genetic and exposure-history diversity represented. Larger estimated clonotype richness was generally found for naive subsets than for memory subsets. Sampling was restricted to blood, and TCR repertoires in tissue are likely to differ from TCR repertoires in blood. Based on pairwise subsampling, the degree of clonotype sharing among donors was expected to be affected by sequencing depth.

Donors were healthy HIV-negative adults with no recently reported acute infections or vaccinations. All donors were Caucasian adults living in Nashville, Tennessee, USA. Magnetic negative selection was used to enrich CD4+ T cells, after which naive cells were positively selected on CD45RA and the negative fraction became the memory subset. After blood collection by leukapheresis, PBMCs were isolated using Ficoll-Histopaque density gradient centrifugation and then cryopreserved in the vapor phase of liquid nitrogen. Analytical flow cytometry was used to check the purity and quantity of each magnetically sorted T cell population. Genomic DNA was isolated from every sorted fraction and measured by UV absorbance on a Nanodrop 2000c. TCR CDR3 regions were amplified from genomic DNA by multiplex PCR using the deep immunoSEQ assay. Genomic DNA extracted from each cell subset was distributed evenly over all wells of several immunoSEQ 96-well plates, and each plate served as one replicate. For sorted subsets, each replicate PCR was loaded with approximately 190 ng genomic DNA, equivalent to some 27,000 T cell genomes. The purified libraries were quantified using a Qubit 3.0 fluorometer, sized with a Bioanalyzer 2100, and then quantified again using the KAPA Library Quantification kit. A separate single-read 150-cycle Illumina NextSeq 550 flow cell was used to sequence each immunoSEQ 96-well plate. The study's own analysis went as follows. Because only junctional sequences without quality scores were contained in the immunoSEQ output, filtering matching that applied to full-length reads could not be performed. To assign V/J genes and CDR3, sequences were annotated against IMGT germline references using PyIR, a Python wrapper for IgBLAST v1.9. Reads were removed for weak V/J assignments (E-value above 1e-6), missing CDR3, stop codons, out-of-frame junctions, or ambiguous translated residues. V3J clonotypes were defined as sequences sharing an identical inferred V gene, J gene, and CDR3 amino acid sequence. Percentage overlap between repertoires was computed as shared unique clonotypes divided by the size of the smaller repertoire. Repertoire richness was assessed with RTK rarefaction, the Chao1 estimator, and Recon v2.1 estimates of unobserved clonotypes. Generation probabilities were computed with OLGA for all TCRbeta clonotypes obtained by the gDNA method from a handful of donors. Held by TCRdb, this immuneACCESS table contains in-frame sequences only and omits some clones. Under half of the omission traces to an unresolved V gene where checked; the cause of the rest is unknown. That table furnishes V, J and clone size, whereas the DNA furnished D and trimming. The sample records some 680,000 clones, around 73% of which are singletons. The ten largest account for around 1.8% of the sample.

Including the terminal cysteine and phenylalanine, the CDR3 comprises 15 residues. Only the CDR3 DNA is retained, 45 bases long and in frame from the first base. CDR1 MNHEY and CDR2 SVGAGI are derived from the germline V gene. From V the trimming removes 2 bases and from J it removes 6 bases, while the gene matches leave 8 bases of the junction unaccounted for. The TCR originated in a woman younger than 45 in good health. The specimen sequenced was memory CD4+ T cells sorted from blood. Per the publication, the cell subset or site label means: CD45RA-negative fraction. The sequence joins TRBV6-5 to TRBJ1-2, and 8 junction bases match TRBD1. The CDR3 reads as follows: CASSYGAGGADGYTF. The bases read TGTGCCAGCAGTTACGGGGCAGGGGGCGCGGATGGCTACACCTTC.